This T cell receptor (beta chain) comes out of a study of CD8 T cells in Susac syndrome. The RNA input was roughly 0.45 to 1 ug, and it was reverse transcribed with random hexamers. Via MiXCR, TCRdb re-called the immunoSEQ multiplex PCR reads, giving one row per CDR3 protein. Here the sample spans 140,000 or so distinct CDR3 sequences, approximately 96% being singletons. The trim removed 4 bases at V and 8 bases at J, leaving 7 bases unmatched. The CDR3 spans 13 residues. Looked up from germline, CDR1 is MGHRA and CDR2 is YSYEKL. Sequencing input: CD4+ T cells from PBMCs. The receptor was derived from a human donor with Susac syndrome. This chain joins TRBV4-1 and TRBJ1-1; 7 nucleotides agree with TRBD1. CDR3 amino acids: CASSRTGQREAFF. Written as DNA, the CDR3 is TGCGCCAGCAGCCGTACGGGACAGAGAGAAGCTTTCTTT.